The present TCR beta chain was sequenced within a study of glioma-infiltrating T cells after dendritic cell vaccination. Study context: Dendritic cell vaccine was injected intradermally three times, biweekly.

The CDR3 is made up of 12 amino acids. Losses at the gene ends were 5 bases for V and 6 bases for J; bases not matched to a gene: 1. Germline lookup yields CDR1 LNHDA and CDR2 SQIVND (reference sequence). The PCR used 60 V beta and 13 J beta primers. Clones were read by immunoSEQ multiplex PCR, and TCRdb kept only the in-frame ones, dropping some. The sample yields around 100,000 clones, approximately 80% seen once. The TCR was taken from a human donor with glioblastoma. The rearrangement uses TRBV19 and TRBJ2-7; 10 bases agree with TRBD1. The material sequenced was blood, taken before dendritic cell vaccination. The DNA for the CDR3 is TGTGCCAGTAGTCGGACAGGGGGCGAGCAGTACTTC. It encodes CASSRTGGEQYF.